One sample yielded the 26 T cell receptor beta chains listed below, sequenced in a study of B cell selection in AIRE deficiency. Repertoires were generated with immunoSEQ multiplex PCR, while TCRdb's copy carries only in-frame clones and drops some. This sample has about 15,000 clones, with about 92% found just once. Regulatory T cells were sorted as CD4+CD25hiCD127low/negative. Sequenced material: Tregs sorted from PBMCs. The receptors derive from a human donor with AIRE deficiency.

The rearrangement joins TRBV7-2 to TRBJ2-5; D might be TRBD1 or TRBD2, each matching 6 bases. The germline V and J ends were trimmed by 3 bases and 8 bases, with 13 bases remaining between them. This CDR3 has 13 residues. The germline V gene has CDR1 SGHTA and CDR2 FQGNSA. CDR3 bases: TGTGCCAGCAGCTTCGCAGGGGACTTTACCCAGTACTTC. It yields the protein CASSFAGDFTQYF.

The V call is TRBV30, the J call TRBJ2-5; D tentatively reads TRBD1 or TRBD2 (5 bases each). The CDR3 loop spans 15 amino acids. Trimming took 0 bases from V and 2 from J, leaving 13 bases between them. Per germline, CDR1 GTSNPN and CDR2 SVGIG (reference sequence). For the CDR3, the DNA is TGTGCCTGGAGTGTTATCGGGGCGTTTCAAGAGACCCAGTACTTC. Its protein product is CAWSVIGAFQETQYF.

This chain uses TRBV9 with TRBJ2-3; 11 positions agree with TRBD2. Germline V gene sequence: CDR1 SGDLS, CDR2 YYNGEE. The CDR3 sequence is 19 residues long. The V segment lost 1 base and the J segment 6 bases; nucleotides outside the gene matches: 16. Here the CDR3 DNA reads TGTGCCAGCAGCGTAAAGTCTCGGGTAGCGGGAGGGGCCTGGGATACGCAGTATTTT. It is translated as CASSVKSRVAGGAWDTQYF.

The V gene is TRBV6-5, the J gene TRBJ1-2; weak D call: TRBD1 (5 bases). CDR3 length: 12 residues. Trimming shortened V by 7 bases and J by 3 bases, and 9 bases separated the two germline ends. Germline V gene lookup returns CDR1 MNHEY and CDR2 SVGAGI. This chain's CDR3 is CASTQGYYGYTF. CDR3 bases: TGTGCCAGCACCCAGGGATACTATGGCTACACCTTC.

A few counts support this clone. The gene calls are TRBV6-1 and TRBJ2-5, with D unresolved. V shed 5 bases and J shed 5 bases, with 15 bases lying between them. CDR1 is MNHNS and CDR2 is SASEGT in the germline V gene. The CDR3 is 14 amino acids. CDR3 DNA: TGTGCCAGCAGTTTGACTGGATTCAGGGAGACCCAGTACTTC. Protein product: CASSLTGFRETQYF.

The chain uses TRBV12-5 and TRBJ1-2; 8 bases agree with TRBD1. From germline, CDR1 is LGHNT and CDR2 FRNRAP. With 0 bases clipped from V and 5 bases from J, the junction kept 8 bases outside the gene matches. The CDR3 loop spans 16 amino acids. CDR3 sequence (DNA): TGTGCTAGTGGTTTGGTAGGGACAGGACAACTTTATGGCTACACCTTC. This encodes CASGLVGTGQLYGYTF.

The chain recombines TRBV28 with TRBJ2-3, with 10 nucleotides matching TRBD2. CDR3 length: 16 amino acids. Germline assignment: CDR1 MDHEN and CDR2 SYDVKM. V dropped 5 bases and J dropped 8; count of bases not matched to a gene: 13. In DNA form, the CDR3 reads TGTGCCAGCAGTCTCGGACTAGCGGAGGTTTCGCGTACGCAGTATTTT. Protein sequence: CASSLGLAEVSRTQYF.

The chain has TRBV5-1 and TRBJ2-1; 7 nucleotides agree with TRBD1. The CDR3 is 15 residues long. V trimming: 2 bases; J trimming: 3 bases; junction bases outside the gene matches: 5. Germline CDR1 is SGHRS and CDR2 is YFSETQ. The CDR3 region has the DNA TGCGCCAGCAGCTTCCAGGGGGTGGGCTACAATGAGCAGTTCTTC. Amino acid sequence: CASSFQGVGYNEQFF.

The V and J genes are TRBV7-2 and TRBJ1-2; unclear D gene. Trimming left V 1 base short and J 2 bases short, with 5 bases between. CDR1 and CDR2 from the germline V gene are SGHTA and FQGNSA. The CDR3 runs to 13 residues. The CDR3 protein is CASSLEQNYGYTF. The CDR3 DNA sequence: TGTGCCAGCAGCTTAGAACAGAACTATGGCTACACCTTC.

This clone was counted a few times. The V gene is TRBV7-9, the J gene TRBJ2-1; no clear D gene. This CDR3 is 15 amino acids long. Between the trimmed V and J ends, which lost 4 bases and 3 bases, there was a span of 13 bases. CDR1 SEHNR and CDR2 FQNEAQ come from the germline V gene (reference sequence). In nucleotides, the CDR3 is TGTGCCAGCAGCTCCAGGAAGGAACTCTACAATGAGCAGTTCTTC. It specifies CASSSRKELYNEQFF.

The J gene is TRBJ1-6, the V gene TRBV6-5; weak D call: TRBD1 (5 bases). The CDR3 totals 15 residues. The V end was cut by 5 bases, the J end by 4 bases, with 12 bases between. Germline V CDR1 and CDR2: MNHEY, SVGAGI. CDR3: CASSGRERYNSPLHF. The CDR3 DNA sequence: TGTGCCAGCAGTGGCAGGGAGAGATATAATTCACCCCTCCACTTT.

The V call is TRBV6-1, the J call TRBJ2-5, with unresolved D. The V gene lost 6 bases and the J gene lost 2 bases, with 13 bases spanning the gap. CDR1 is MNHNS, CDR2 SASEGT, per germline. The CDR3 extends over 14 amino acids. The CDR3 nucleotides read TGTGCCAGCAGCCTACGTAAGGGACAAGAGACCCAGTACTTC. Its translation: CASSLRKGQETQYF.

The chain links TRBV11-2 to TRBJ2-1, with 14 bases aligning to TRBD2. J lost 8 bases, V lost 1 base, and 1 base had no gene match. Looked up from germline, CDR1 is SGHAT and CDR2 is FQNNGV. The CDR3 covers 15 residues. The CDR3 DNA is TGTGCCAGCAGCTTAGGACTAGCGGGAGGGGATGAGCAGTTCTTC. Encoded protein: CASSLGLAGGDEQFF.

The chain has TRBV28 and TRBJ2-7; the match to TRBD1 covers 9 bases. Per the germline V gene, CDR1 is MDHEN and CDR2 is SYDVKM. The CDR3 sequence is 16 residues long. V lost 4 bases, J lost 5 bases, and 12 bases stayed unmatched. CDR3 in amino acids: CASSSIQQGAENEQYF. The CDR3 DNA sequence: TGTGCCAGCAGTTCGATTCAACAGGGGGCGGAAAACGAGCAGTACTTC.

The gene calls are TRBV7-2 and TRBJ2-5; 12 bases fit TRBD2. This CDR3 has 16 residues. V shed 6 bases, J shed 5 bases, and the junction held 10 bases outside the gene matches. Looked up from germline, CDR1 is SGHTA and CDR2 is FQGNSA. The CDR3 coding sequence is TGTGCCAGCAGTTTGACTAGCGGGAGTTTCGGGGAGACCCAGTACTTC. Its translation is CASSLTSGSFGETQYF.

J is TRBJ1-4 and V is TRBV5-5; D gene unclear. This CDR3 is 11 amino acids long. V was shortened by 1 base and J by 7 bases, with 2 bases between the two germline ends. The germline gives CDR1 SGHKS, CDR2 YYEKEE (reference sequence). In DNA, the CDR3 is TGTGCCAGCAGCTTGATTGAAAAACTGTTTTTT. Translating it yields CASSLIEKLFF. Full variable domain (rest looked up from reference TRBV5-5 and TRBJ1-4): DAGVTQSPTHLIKTRGQQVTLRCSPISGHKSVSWYQQVLGQGPQFIFQYYEKEERGRGNFPDRFSARQFPNYSSELNVNALLLGDSALYLCASSLIEKLFFGSGTQLSVL.

CDR3 residues: CASSPPGTGLAGANVLTF. CDR3 DNA: TGTGCCAGCTCACCACCGGGGACAGGTTTAGCTGGGGCCAACGTCCTGACTTTC. The chain carries TRBV18 and TRBJ2-6, with 8 bases fitting TRBD1. CDR1 KGHSH and CDR2 LQKENI come from the germline V gene. With V trimmed by 0 bases and J by 2 bases, 6 bases remained unmatched. The CDR3 extends over 18 amino acids.

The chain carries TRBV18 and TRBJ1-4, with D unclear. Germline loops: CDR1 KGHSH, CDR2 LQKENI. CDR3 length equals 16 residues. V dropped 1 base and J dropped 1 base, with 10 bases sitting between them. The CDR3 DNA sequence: TGTGCCAGCTCACCACTGCTAGGAGGAACTAATGAAAAACTGTTTTTT. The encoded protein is CASSPLLGGTNEKLFF.

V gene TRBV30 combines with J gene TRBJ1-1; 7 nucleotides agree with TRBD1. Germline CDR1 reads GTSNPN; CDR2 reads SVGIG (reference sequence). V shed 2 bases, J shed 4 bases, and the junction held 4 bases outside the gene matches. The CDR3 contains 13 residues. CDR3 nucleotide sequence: TGTGCCTGGAGTATACAGGGGATCACTGAAGCTTTCTTT. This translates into CAWSIQGITEAFF.

Here the CDR3 DNA reads TGTGCCAGCTCACCCGGACAGTACACTGAAGCTTTCTTT. It encodes CASSPGQYTEAFF. The chain has TRBV18 and TRBJ1-1, with D perhaps matching TRBD1 (6 bases). CDR1 KGHSH and CDR2 LQKENI come from the germline V gene. The length of the CDR3 is 13 residues. V shed 3 bases and J shed 3 bases, with 8 bases lying between them.

This CDR3 reads CASSPTHDRVHGYTF. CDR3 coding DNA: TGTGCCAGCAGCCCTACCCATGACAGGGTACATGGCTACACCTTC. The rearrangement uses TRBV7-3 and TRBJ1-2; TRBD1 agrees at 7 bases. V trimming: 5 bases; J trimming: 6 bases; junction bases outside the gene matches: 12. The CDR3 has 15 amino acids. Germline CDR1 reads SGHTA; CDR2 reads FQGTGA.

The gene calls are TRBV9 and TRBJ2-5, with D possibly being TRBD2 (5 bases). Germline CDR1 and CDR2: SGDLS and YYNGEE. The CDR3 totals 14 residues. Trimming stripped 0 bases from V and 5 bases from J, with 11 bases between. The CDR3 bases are TGTGCCAGCAGCGTAGGCGGTCGCGGGGAGACCCAGTACTTC. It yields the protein CASSVGGRGETQYF.

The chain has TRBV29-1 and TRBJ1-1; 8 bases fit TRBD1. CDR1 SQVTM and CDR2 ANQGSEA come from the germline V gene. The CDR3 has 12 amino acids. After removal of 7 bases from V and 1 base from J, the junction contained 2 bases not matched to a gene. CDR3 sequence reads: CSADRGNTEAFF. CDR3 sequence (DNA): TGCAGCGCCGACAGGGGGAACACTGAAGCTTTCTTT.

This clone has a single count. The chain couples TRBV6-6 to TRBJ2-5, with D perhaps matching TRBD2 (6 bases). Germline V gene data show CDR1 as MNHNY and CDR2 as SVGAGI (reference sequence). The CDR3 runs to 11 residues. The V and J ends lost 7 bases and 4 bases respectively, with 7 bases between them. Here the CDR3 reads CASKRAETQYF. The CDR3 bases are TGTGCCAGCAAGCGGGCAGAGACCCAGTACTTC.

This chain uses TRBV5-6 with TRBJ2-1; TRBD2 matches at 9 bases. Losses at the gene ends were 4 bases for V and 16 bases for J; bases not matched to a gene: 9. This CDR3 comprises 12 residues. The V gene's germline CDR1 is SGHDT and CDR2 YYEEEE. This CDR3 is CASSAGTSWDFF. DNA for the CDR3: TGTGCCAGCAGCGCGGGGACTAGCTGGGATTTCTTC.

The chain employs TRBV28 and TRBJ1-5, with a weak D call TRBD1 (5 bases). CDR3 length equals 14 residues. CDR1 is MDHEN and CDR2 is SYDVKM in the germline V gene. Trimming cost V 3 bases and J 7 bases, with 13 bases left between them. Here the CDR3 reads CASSFDSLVQPQHF. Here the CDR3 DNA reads TGTGCCAGCAGTTTCGACAGCCTAGTACAGCCCCAGCATTTT.